These 29 T cell receptor beta chains came from one sample sequenced in a study of blood T cell repertoires in COVID-19. The data were produced by immunoSEQ multiplex PCR, yet TCRdb's version contains in-frame clones alone and is incomplete. The sample shows roughly 250,000 clones, around 88% of them seen only once. The sequencing input was PBMCs or T cells enriched from blood (not recorded which). Receptor source: a woman in her thirties or forties with acute COVID-19.

This clone came up once. The gene calls are TRBV5-1 and TRBJ1-6; D might be TRBD1 (6 bases). The CDR3 extends over 15 amino acids. V lost 4 bases to trimming and J lost 8 bases, with 16 bases between them. Germline V gene sequence: CDR1 SGHRS, CDR2 YFSETQ. The CDR3 nucleotides are TGCGCCAGCAGCCTATTACAGGGTACGGATTCACCCCTCCACTTT. Translating it yields CASSLLQGTDSPLHF.

This sequence joins TRBV5-1 and TRBJ2-3; 7 bases fit TRBD2. J lost 2 bases, V lost 9 bases, and 9 bases had no gene match. CDR1 and CDR2 (germline): SGHRS, YFSETQ. CDR3 length: 14 amino acids. The CDR3 loop reads CATSGGELTDTQYF. Here the CDR3 DNA reads TGCGCCACCTCGGGGGGAGAACTCACAGATACGCAGTATTTT. The whole variable domain, filled in from reference TRBV5-1 and TRBJ2-3, reads KAGVTQTPRYLIKTRGQQVTLSCSPISGHRSVSWYQQTPGQGLQFLFEYFSETQRNKGNFPGRFSGRQFSNSRSEMNVSTLELGDSALYLCATSGGELTDTQYFGPGTRLTVL.

The V call is TRBV7-9, the J call TRBJ2-7, with 7 bases aligning to TRBD1. Germline CDR1 SEHNR, CDR2 FQNEAQ (reference sequence). Trimming took 5 bases from V and 3 from J; bases not matched to a gene: 1. There are 12 residues in the CDR3. The CDR3 loop is CASSRQGYEQYF. In nucleotides, the CDR3 is TGTGCCAGCAGCCGACAGGGCTACGAGCAGTACTTC.

V gene TRBV7-8 combines with J gene TRBJ2-5; maybe TRBD1 (5 bases). The germline V gene has CDR1 SGHVS and CDR2 FQNEAQ. This CDR3 comprises 13 residues. Deletions cut 3 bases from V and 5 bases from J, with 10 bases between. The chain's CDR3 is CASSFQGSETQYF. CDR3 nucleotide sequence: TGTGCCAGCAGCTTTCAGGGAAGTGAGACCCAGTACTTC.

This chain uses TRBV12-3 or TRBV12-4 with TRBJ1-1; D is unresolved. Trimming stripped 6 bases from V and 0 bases from J, with 8 bases between. The length of the CDR3 is 13 residues. DNA for the CDR3: TGTGCCAGCAGCCTACAGTTGAACACTGAAGCTTTCTTT. Amino acid sequence: CASSLQLNTEAFF.

This clone is a singleton in its sample. The chain links TRBV29-1 to TRBJ2-1, with D maybe TRBD1 (6 bases). The V gene's germline CDR1 is SQVTM and CDR2 ANQGSEA. V was cut by 3 bases and J by 0 bases, with 15 bases left in between. The CDR3 extends over 16 amino acids. CDR3 amino acids: CSVEVGRGNSYNEQFF. CDR3 nucleotides: TGCAGCGTTGAGGTCGGCAGGGGAAACTCCTACAATGAGCAGTTCTTC.

V and J are TRBV6-2 or TRBV6-3 and TRBJ2-2; perhaps TRBD2 as D (5 bases). Germline V CDR1 and CDR2: MNHEY, SVGEGT. Trimming pared 5 bases from V and 6 bases from J, leaving 13 bases between. The length of the CDR3 is 14 residues. The CDR3 nucleotides are TGTGCCAGCAGTGAGTCGGGAACGGCCGGGGAGCTGTTTTTT. It translates to CASSESGTAGELFF.

This rearrangement joins TRBV3-1 (or the pseudogene TRBV3-2) to TRBJ2-7, with D unclear. The CDR3 totals 10 residues. The V end lost 9 bases, the J end lost 3 bases, and 6 bases lay between the germline ends. Germline V lookup: CDR1 LGHDT, CDR2 YNNKEL (reference sequence). CDR3 in amino acids: CARTVYEQYV. Written as DNA, the CDR3 is TGTGCCAGAACTGTCTACGAGCAGTACGTC.

This rearrangement joins TRBV6-5 to TRBJ2-1; 9 bases align to TRBD2. The germline CDR1 and CDR2 sequences are MNHEY and SVGAGI. CDR3 length: 15 residues. V was pared by 4 bases and J by 3 bases, with 4 bases of the junction left unmatched. DNA of the CDR3: TGTGCCAGCAGTTCCGGGACTAGCAACTACAATGAGCAGTTCTTC. It is translated as CASSSGTSNYNEQFF.

This clone was picked up a small number of times. The chain recombines TRBV30 with TRBJ2-7, with D perhaps matching TRBD1 (5 bases). Trimming took off 0 bases at V and 3 bases at J, with 9 bases between the two ends. Per the germline V gene, CDR1 is GTSNPN and CDR2 is SVGIG (reference sequence). CDR3 length: 13 amino acids. DNA for the CDR3: TGTGCCTGGAGTGTACAAGGGGTCTACGAGCAGTACGTC. Translation: CAWSVQGVYEQYV.

The chain employs TRBV30 and TRBJ2-1, with TRBD2 as a possible D gene (6 bases). CDR1 GTSNPN and CDR2 SVGIG come from the germline V gene (reference sequence). The CDR3 has 12 amino acids. V dropped 7 bases and J dropped 9 bases, with 16 bases sitting between them. The CDR3 DNA sequence: TGTGCCTTGAACCGGGAGTACGGTGAGCAGTTCTTC. Translating it yields CALNREYGEQFF. The complete variable domain, with remaining parts taken from reference TRBV30 and TRBJ2-1, reads SQTIHQWPATLVQPVGSPLSLECTVEGTSNPNLYWYRQAAGRGLQLLFYSVGIGQISSEVPQNLSASRPQDRQFILSSKKLLLSDSGFYLCALNREYGEQFFGPGTRLTVL.

This chain links TRBV9 with TRBJ1-2; possible D gene TRBD1, 5 bases. Trimming took off 4 bases at V and 0 bases at J, with 13 bases between the two ends. From germline, CDR1 is SGDLS and CDR2 YYNGEE. This CDR3 has 15 residues. CDR3 sequence (DNA): TGTGCCAGCAGCCCCCGACAGAGTACTAACTATGGCTACACCTTC. Its translation: CASSPRQSTNYGYTF. Full variable domain (outside the CDR3, taken from reference TRBV9 and TRBJ1-2): DSGVTQTPKHLITATGQRVTLRCSPRSGDLSVYWYQQSLDQGLQFLIQYYNGEERAKGNILERFSAQQFPDLHSELNLSSLELGDSALYFCASSPRQSTNYGYTFGSGTRLTVV.

The chain uses TRBV19 and TRBJ2-1; the match to TRBD2 covers 10 bases. Trimming cost V 6 bases and J 10 bases; bases outside gene matches: 6. In germline, CDR1 is LNHDA, CDR2 SQIVND (reference sequence). CDR3 size: 13 residues. CDR3 loop: CASRVAGGAEQFF. In nucleotides, the CDR3 is TGTGCCAGTAGAGTAGCGGGGGGCGCAGAGCAGTTCTTC.

The rearrangement links TRBV3-1 (or the pseudogene TRBV3-2) to TRBJ1-2, with D maybe TRBD1 (6 bases). Per the germline V gene, CDR1 is LGHDT and CDR2 is YNNKEL (reference sequence). V was pared by 3 bases and J by 4 bases, with 15 bases between. The CDR3 has 15 residues. The CDR3 reads CASSQKTGFPYGYTF. The CDR3 bases are TGTGCCAGCAGCCAGAAAACAGGGTTCCCCTATGGCTACACCTTC.

DNA for the CDR3: TGTGCCAGCGTGAGGGGACTAGCGGCCCCAAGCTACGAGCAGTACTTC. Protein: CASVRGLAAPSYEQYF. The chain carries TRBV21-1 and TRBJ2-7; the table calls TRBD2, which could not be checked here. TRBV21-1 is shown as a pseudogene. The CDR3 has 16 residues.

The chain combines TRBV28 with TRBJ2-7, with 7 bases lining up with TRBD1. The V gene's germline CDR1 is MDHEN and CDR2 SYDVKM. The V and J ends lost 3 bases and 3 bases, in that order; junction bases with no gene match: 11. The CDR3 runs 16 residues. Here the CDR3 reads CASSLSRWQGDYEQYF. In DNA form, the CDR3 reads TGTGCCAGCAGTTTGTCTAGGTGGCAGGGGGACTACGAGCAGTACTTC.

This chain joins TRBV27 and TRBJ1-1, with D tentatively TRBD1 (6 bases). Germline lookup yields CDR1 MNHEY and CDR2 SMNVEV (reference sequence). Trimming took off 5 bases at V and 2 bases at J, with 12 bases between the two ends. The CDR3 has 14 amino acids. The chain's CDR3 is CASSPGTRNTEAFF. The CDR3 nucleotides read TGTGCCAGCAGTCCCGGGACAAGAAACACTGAAGCTTTCTTT.

J is TRBJ2-2 and V is TRBV7-9, with TRBD2 as a possible D gene (6 bases). CDR1 is SEHNR and CDR2 is FQNEAQ in the germline V gene (reference sequence). Trimming removed 3 bases at V and 6 bases at J, with 11 bases between. CDR3 size: 14 residues. The CDR3 DNA follows: TGTGCCAGCAGCTTGGGGGGATCCGCCGGGGAGCTGTTTTTT. It translates to CASSLGGSAGELFF.

The J gene is TRBJ2-3, the V gene TRBV13, with D perhaps matching TRBD2 (6 bases). CDR1 and CDR2 (germline): PRHDT, FYEKMQ (reference sequence). The CDR3 consists of 16 residues. The V gene lost 1 base and the J gene lost 2 bases, with 13 bases spanning the gap. The CDR3 DNA reads as TGTGCCAGCAGCTTAGCCGAGGCGGGATACACAGATACGCAGTATTTT. It translates to CASSLAEAGYTDTQYF.

The sample holds one count of this clone. The V call is TRBV10-3, the J call TRBJ1-2; D uncertain. The CDR3 consists of 12 residues. Trimming left V 0 bases short and J 6 bases short, with 5 bases between. From germline, CDR1 is ENHRY and CDR2 SYGVKD. Here the CDR3 DNA reads TGTGCCATCAGTGAGTCCGGGGATGGCTACACCTTC. It specifies CAISESGDGYTF.

This chain links TRBV27 with TRBJ2-7; 7 positions match TRBD2. Trimming at V came to 8 bases and at J to 2 bases, leaving 12 bases not matched to a gene. This CDR3 spans 15 amino acids. Germline lookup yields CDR1 MNHEY and CDR2 SMNVEV (reference sequence). The CDR3 sequence: CASGAQASGPYEQYF. The CDR3 bases are TGTGCCAGCGGGGCCCAGGCTAGCGGCCCCTACGAGCAGTACTTC.

This chain connects TRBV5-4 to TRBJ1-2; 9 nucleotides line up with TRBD1. This CDR3 has 14 amino acids. Germline CDR1 and CDR2: SGHNT and YYREEE (reference sequence). With 3 bases clipped from V and 6 bases from J, the junction kept 6 bases outside the gene matches. The CDR3 spells CASSSGQGTDGYTF. CDR3 sequence (DNA): TGTGCCAGCAGCTCGGGACAGGGAACAGATGGCTACACCTTC.

V gene TRBV28 combines with J gene TRBJ2-3; TRBD1 matches 9 bases. Germline-derived CDR1 and CDR2 are MDHEN and SYDVKM. Trimming removed 6 bases from V and 5 bases from J; junction bases left unmatched: 12. There are 16 residues in the CDR3. For the CDR3, the DNA is TGTGCCAGCAGCCTGAGAACCGGGACAGGGAAAGATACGCAGTATTTT. The encoded protein is CASSLRTGTGKDTQYF.

The rearrangement links TRBV10-3 to TRBJ2-3; the match to TRBD2 covers 8 bases. CDR3 size: 12 residues. Germline CDR1 reads ENHRY; CDR2 reads SYGVKD. The J segment lost 4 bases and the V segment lost 10 bases, leaving 4 bases of the junction unmatched. CDR3 in DNA: TGTGCCACGTCGACTAGCGCAGATACGCAGTATTTT. Its protein is CATSTSADTQYF.

The V gene is TRBV30, the J gene TRBJ1-2, with 8 bases that match TRBD1. The CDR3 totals 15 residues. V dropped 4 bases and J dropped 8; count of bases not matched to a gene: 15. Per the germline V gene, CDR1 is GTSNPN and CDR2 is SVGIG (reference sequence). CDR3 DNA: TGTGCCTGGATCTCAGGGGGCGCTTGGTCTACCGGCTACACCTTC. Translating it yields CAWISGGAWSTGYTF.

This clone came up once. J is TRBJ2-7 and V is TRBV2; D perhaps matches TRBD2 (6 bases). This CDR3 has 12 residues. Germline-derived CDR1 and CDR2 are SNHLY and FYNNEI. The CDR3 sequence: CASRLEGPYQYV. DNA for the CDR3: TGTGCAAGCAGATTGGAGGGCCCCTATCAGTACGTC.

The rearrangement joins TRBV30 to TRBJ1-1; D remains unclear. V was clipped by 5 bases and J by 11 bases, with 15 bases between them. CDR3 length: 11 residues. CDR1 is GTSNPN and CDR2 is SVGIG in the germline V gene (reference sequence). This CDR3 is CAWDLGGSAFF. Written as DNA, the CDR3 is TGTGCCTGGGACTTGGGAGGATCCGCTTTCTTT.

The chain is built from TRBV7-2 and TRBJ2-1; 15 positions match TRBD2. Germline lookup yields CDR1 SGHTA and CDR2 FQGNSA. Trimming at V came to 4 bases and at J to 7 bases, leaving 14 bases not matched to a gene. This CDR3 is built from 19 residues. The CDR3 protein is CASSYRTSGRGFGRNEQFF. CDR3 in DNA: TGTGCCAGCAGCTACCGGACTAGCGGGAGGGGATTCGGACGGAATGAGCAGTTCTTC.

This sequence joins TRBV5-6 and TRBJ2-2; TRBD2 matches 14 bases. Per germline, CDR1 SGHDT and CDR2 YYEEEE. This CDR3 contains 18 residues. With V trimmed by 1 base and J by 5 bases, 7 bases remained unmatched. The CDR3 nucleotides are TGTGCCAGCAGCTTGAAGGGACTAGCGGGGGAGGTTACCGGGGAGCTGTTTTTT. It codes for CASSLKGLAGEVTGELFF.